A single sample is the source of the 28 T cell receptor beta chains below, sequenced in a study of T cell responses to AZD1222 COVID-19 vaccine. Measured with immunoSEQ multiplex PCR; TCRdb has only the in-frame clones, and not every one. The repertoire holds 80,000 to 90,000 clones, with around nine tenths as singletons. Sequencing was performed on peripheral blood, taken on day 0 of AZD1222 vaccination. The source is an adult in good health.

This chain uses TRBV3-1 (or the pseudogene TRBV3-2) with TRBJ2-6; D gene unclear. The CDR3 runs 13 residues. CDR1 is LGHDT and CDR2 is YNNKEL in the germline V gene (reference sequence). The germline V and J ends were trimmed by 1 base and 4 bases, with 2 bases remaining between them. CDR3 nucleotides: TGTGCCAGCAGCCAAGCAGGGGCCAACGTCCTGACTTTC. Amino acid sequence: CASSQAGANVLTF.

This clone was seen a handful of times. The rearrangement links TRBV3-1 (or the pseudogene TRBV3-2) to TRBJ1-2, with a weak D call TRBD1 (6 bases). This CDR3 has 15 amino acids. V was shortened by 4 bases and J by 4 bases, with 16 bases between the two germline ends. Per the germline V gene, CDR1 is LGHDT and CDR2 is YNNKEL (reference sequence). CDR3 bases: TGTGCCAGCAGCCCCTCGGGAGGGGGACCCTATGGCTACACCTTC. This gives the protein CASSPSGGGPYGYTF.

V is TRBV19 and J is TRBJ1-2, with D perhaps TRBD1 (5 bases). There are 16 residues in the CDR3. V dropped 4 bases and J dropped 4 bases, with 19 bases sitting between them. CDR1 is LNHDA, CDR2 SQIVND, per germline (reference sequence). The CDR3 nucleotides read TGTGCCAGTAGTAAGCCAGGGACTCGTCGTGGCTATGGCTACACCTTC. Encoded protein: CASSKPGTRRGYGYTF.

The chain has TRBV11-2 and TRBJ1-5; a possible D gene is TRBD1 (5 bases). This CDR3 region has 14 residues. Germline CDR1 is SGHAT and CDR2 is FQNNGV. Deletions cut 3 bases from V and 3 bases from J, with 9 bases between. The chain's CDR3 is CASSFDRHNQPQHF. Here the CDR3 DNA reads TGTGCCAGCAGCTTTGACAGACACAATCAGCCCCAGCATTTT.

The chain is built from TRBV28 and TRBJ2-7; D is undetermined. Between the trimmed V and J ends, which lost 3 bases and 0 bases, there was a span of 9 bases. Germline V gene lookup returns CDR1 MDHEN and CDR2 SYDVKM. CDR3 length: 14 residues. CDR3 region: CASSFGWSSYEQYF. The CDR3 region has the DNA TGTGCCAGCAGTTTTGGCTGGAGCTCCTACGAGCAGTACTTC.

This chain uses TRBV11-2 with TRBJ2-7, with 7 positions matching TRBD1. After removal of 0 bases from V and 3 bases from J, the junction contained 5 bases not matched to a gene. CDR1 is SGHAT and CDR2 is FQNNGV in the germline V gene. CDR3 length equals 15 residues. CDR3 residues: CASSLDRGQLYEQYF. CDR3 in DNA: TGTGCCAGCAGCTTAGATCGGGGACAGCTCTACGAGCAGTACTTC.

The J gene is TRBJ1-1, the V gene TRBV6-1; D not certain. The CDR3 covers 15 residues. The germline gives CDR1 MNHNS, CDR2 SASEGT. V was clipped by 1 base and J by 3 bases, with 12 bases between them. The CDR3 region is CASSEGSFFYTEAFF. In nucleotides, the CDR3 is TGTGCCAGCAGTGAAGGCTCTTTCTTTTACACTGAAGCTTTCTTT.

This rearrangement joins TRBV5-1 to TRBJ2-7; a possible D gene is TRBD1 (6 bases). This CDR3 has 15 amino acids. Germline lookup yields CDR1 SGHRS and CDR2 YFSETQ. V shed 0 bases and J shed 0 bases, with 10 bases lying between them. The chain's CDR3 is CASSLGDRRSYEQYF. In DNA, the CDR3 is TGCGCCAGCAGCTTGGGCGACAGGCGCTCCTACGAGCAGTACTTC.

The V and J genes are TRBV11-2 and TRBJ1-4, with 10 positions matching TRBD1. CDR1 and CDR2 from the germline V gene are SGHAT and FQNNGV. CDR3 length: 14 residues. The V segment lost 0 bases and the J segment 8 bases; nucleotides outside the gene matches: 0. CDR3 sequence (DNA): TGTGCCAGCAGCTTAGAGGACAGGGGGGAAAAACTGTTTTTT. It yields the protein CASSLEDRGEKLFF.

This clone showed up just a few times. This chain connects TRBV2 to TRBJ2-1; 10 bases are a match to TRBD1. J gave up 4 bases and V 6 bases, and 3 bases lay outside the gene matches. Germline V gene lookup returns CDR1 SNHLY and CDR2 FYNNEI. The CDR3 is 14 amino acids. DNA for the CDR3: TGTGCCAGCAGGGGGACAGGGGAGTACAATGAGCAGTTCTTC. It specifies CASRGTGEYNEQFF.

The chain carries TRBV3-1 (or the pseudogene TRBV3-2) and TRBJ1-6; tentative D call: TRBD1 (6 bases). Between the trimmed V and J ends, which lost 4 bases and 13 bases, there was a span of 17 bases. The germline gives CDR1 LGHDT, CDR2 YNNKEL (reference sequence). The CDR3 loop spans 14 amino acids. This CDR3 reads CASSPGTSSQPLHF. The CDR3 DNA reads as TGTGCCAGCAGCCCCGGGACATCCTCTCAGCCCCTCCACTTT.

The gene calls are TRBV10-1 and TRBJ1-5; unclear D gene. CDR3 size: 15 residues. Germline CDR1 reads WNHNN; CDR2 reads SYGVQD (reference sequence). V was clipped by 3 bases and J by 2 bases, with 11 bases between them. The CDR3 coding sequence is TGCGCCAGCAGTGATACGGGGTCAGGCAATCAGCCCCAGCATTTT. Protein sequence: CASSDTGSGNQPQHF.

The V gene is TRBV19, the J gene TRBJ2-5, with D perhaps matching TRBD2 (5 bases). V was cut by 5 bases and J by 4 bases, with 17 bases left in between. The CDR3 sequence is 15 residues long. Germline CDR1 reads LNHDA; CDR2 reads SQIVND (reference sequence). The CDR3 reads CASSPLSSAGETQYF. DNA of the CDR3: TGTGCCAGTAGTCCTCTCTCTAGTGCGGGAGAGACCCAGTACTTC.

The sample holds one count of this clone. This rearrangement joins TRBV7-8 to TRBJ1-4, with D possibly matching TRBD1 (6 bases). This CDR3 has 15 amino acids. Germline CDR1 reads SGHVS; CDR2 reads FQNEAQ. Trimming took 5 bases from V and 10 from J, leaving 20 bases between them. CDR3 amino acids: CASSPGWDTPGKLFF. The CDR3 bases are TGTGCCAGCAGCCCAGGCTGGGACACGCCTGGAAAACTGTTTTTT.

The V and J genes are TRBV6-5 and TRBJ1-4; the D is unclear. The CDR3 covers 11 residues. Germline V gene sequence: CDR1 MNHEY, CDR2 SVGAGI. V shed 6 bases and J shed 5 bases, with 4 bases lying between them. CDR3 coding DNA: TGTGCCAGCAGGATAAATGAAAAACTGTTTTTT. This encodes CASRINEKLFF.

The rearrangement links TRBV11-2 to TRBJ2-2; the match to TRBD2 covers 7 bases. V gave up 1 base and J gave up 4 bases; unmatched junction bases: 9. This CDR3 contains 17 residues. The germline V gene encodes CDR1 SGHAT and CDR2 FQNNGV. CDR3 residues: CASSLAPGRAGTGELFF. The CDR3 nucleotides are TGTGCCAGCAGCTTAGCTCCGGGGAGGGCGGGCACCGGGGAGCTGTTTTTT.

This chain links TRBV29-1 with TRBJ1-1; D remains unclear. V was pared by 7 bases and J by 1 base, with 10 bases between. This CDR3 has 12 amino acids. Germline V gene sequence: CDR1 SQVTM, CDR2 ANQGSEA. The CDR3 here is CSADPGNTEAFF. In DNA, the CDR3 is TGCAGCGCCGACCCGGGGAACACTGAAGCTTTCTTT.

This chain uses TRBV5-1 with TRBJ1-4, with 8 bases lining up with TRBD1. CDR3 length equals 15 residues. Germline CDR1 and CDR2: SGHRS and YFSETQ. Trimming at V came to 0 bases and at J to 5 bases, leaving 3 bases not matched to a gene. The CDR3 DNA reads as TGCGCCAGCAGCTTGGAAGGGACAGGAAATGAAAAACTGTTTTTT. Its protein product is CASSLEGTGNEKLFF.

J is TRBJ1-5 and V is TRBV18; no clear D. The CDR3 totals 14 residues. The V end lost 6 bases, the J end lost 10 bases, and 19 bases lay between the germline ends. The germline V gene encodes CDR1 KGHSH and CDR2 LQKENI. This chain's CDR3 is CASSRRPDTLPQHF. In nucleotides, the CDR3 is TGTGCCAGCTCGCGAAGGCCTGATACCCTTCCCCAGCATTTT.

The chain carries TRBV5-1 and TRBJ1-3; D not resolved. The CDR3 has 12 amino acids. Trimming left V 4 bases short and J 3 bases short, with 5 bases between. Germline V lookup: CDR1 SGHRS, CDR2 YFSETQ. The CDR3: CASSPDGNTIYF. CDR3 sequence (DNA): TGCGCCAGCAGCCCGGATGGAAACACCATATATTTT.

The rearrangement uses TRBV29-1 and TRBJ2-7; 8 nucleotides line up with TRBD1. CDR1 and CDR2 from the germline V gene are SQVTM and ANQGSEA. The trim removed 8 bases at V and 3 bases at J, leaving 6 bases unmatched. The CDR3 is 12 amino acids. In DNA form, the CDR3 reads TGCAGCTTCAGGACAGGGTTCTACGAGCAGTACTTC. It specifies CSFRTGFYEQYF.

This rearrangement joins TRBV29-1 to TRBJ1-1; D ambiguous. Germline V gene lookup returns CDR1 SQVTM and CDR2 ANQGSEA. With 7 bases removed from V and 7 bases from J, the gap between germline ends came to 13 bases. The CDR3 contains 11 residues. The CDR3 DNA follows: TGCAGCGGGGCCGACGGGTATGAAGCTTTCTTT. It codes for CSGADGYEAFF.

The rearrangement uses TRBV7-2 and TRBJ2-1; 9 bases agree with TRBD1. Per germline, CDR1 SGHTA and CDR2 FQGNSA. The V and J ends lost 9 bases and 8 bases, in that order; junction bases with no gene match: 11. CDR3 length: 14 residues. The DNA of the CDR3 is TGTGCCAGTAGCAGGGACAGGGTTGGTGATGAGCAGTTCTTC. This translates into CASSRDRVGDEQFF.

This clone has only one observation. The chain is built from TRBV7-9 and TRBJ2-7; TRBD1 matches 7 bases. The CDR3 sequence is 12 residues long. The V gene's germline CDR1 is SEHNR and CDR2 FQNEAQ (reference sequence). Trimming removed 11 bases from V and 6 bases from J; junction bases left unmatched: 10. CDR3 in amino acids: CAELDRDGEQYF. CDR3 nucleotides: TGTGCCGAACTCGACAGGGACGGCGAGCAGTACTTC.

The chain carries TRBV29-1 and TRBJ1-2; 7 bases line up with TRBD1. The CDR3 totals 12 residues. Germline loops: CDR1 SQVTM, CDR2 ANQGSEA. With 5 bases clipped from V and 4 bases from J, the junction kept 4 bases outside the gene matches. CDR3 region: CSVLTGTYGYTF. CDR3 coding DNA: TGCAGCGTTTTGACAGGGACCTATGGCTACACCTTC.

The chain uses TRBV6-5 and TRBJ1-5; the match to TRBD1 covers 7 bases. After removal of 5 bases from V and 2 bases from J, the junction contained 6 bases not matched to a gene. Germline V CDR1 and CDR2: MNHEY, SVGAGI. CDR3 length: 15 amino acids. The CDR3 region is CASSTWTGGNQPQHF. DNA for the CDR3: TGTGCCAGCAGTACCTGGACAGGCGGCAATCAGCCCCAGCATTTT.

This clone was detected only once. The rearrangement joins TRBV6-5 to TRBJ1-6, with D unclear. Germline assignment: CDR1 MNHEY and CDR2 SVGAGI. V was cut by 7 bases and J by 0 bases, with 10 bases left in between. The CDR3 extends over 15 amino acids. DNA for the CDR3: TGTGCCAGCAAGAGGTCGAGCTCCTATAATTCACCCCTCCACTTT. This sequence encodes CASKRSSSYNSPLHF.

This chain links TRBV5-8 with TRBJ1-5, with TRBD1 identical over 10 bases. CDR3 length: 15 residues. CDR1 and CDR2 (germline): SGHTS, YDEGEE. V was clipped by 4 bases and J by 0 bases; unmatched bases: 1. The DNA of the CDR3 is TGTGCCAGCAGCCGACAGGGGGCTAGCAATCAGCCCCAGCATTTT. Protein: CASSRQGASNQPQHF.